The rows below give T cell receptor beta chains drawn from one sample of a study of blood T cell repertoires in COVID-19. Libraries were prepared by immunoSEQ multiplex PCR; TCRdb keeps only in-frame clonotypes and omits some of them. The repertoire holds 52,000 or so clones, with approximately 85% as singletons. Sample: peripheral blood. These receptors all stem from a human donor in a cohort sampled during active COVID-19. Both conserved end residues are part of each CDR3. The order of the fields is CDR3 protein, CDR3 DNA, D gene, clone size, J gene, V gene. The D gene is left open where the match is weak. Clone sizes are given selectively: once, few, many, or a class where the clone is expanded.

CASSLRDRGNSPLHF,TGTGCCAGCTCTCTGCGGGACAGGGGAAATTCACCCCTCCACTTT,TRBD1,.,TRBJ1-6,TRBV18
CSVGRRAVGRSYEQYF,TGCAGCGTTGGAAGGCGCGCTGTCGGGAGGTCCTACGAGCAGTACTTC,TRBD2,.,TRBJ2-7,TRBV29-1
CASSLEFGELFF,TGTGCCAGCAGCCTCGAGTTTGGGGAGCTGTTTTTT,.,.,TRBJ2-2,TRBV7-8
CASSQGMGQVNTEAFF,TGCGCCAGCAGCCAAGGGATGGGACAGGTGAACACTGAAGCTTTCTTT,TRBD1,.,TRBJ1-1,TRBV4-1
CASSPLGGGEQYF,TGTGCCAGCAGTCCCCTGGGGGGTGGGGAGCAGTACTTC,.,once,TRBJ2-7,TRBV27
CASSPQGGYNEQFF,TGTGCCAGCAGCCCCCAGGGAGGTTACAATGAGCAGTTCTTC,.,.,TRBJ2-1,TRBV7-3
CASSTPRQADNEQFF,TGTGCCAGCAGCACGCCTCGACAGGCGGACAATGAGCAGTTCTTC,.,.,TRBJ2-1,TRBV7-3
CASSLRQRPDQPQHF,TGTGCCAGTAGTTTACGACAGAGACCGGATCAGCCCCAGCATTTT,.,.,TRBJ1-5,TRBV19
CASSQTDRDLEQYF,TGTGCCAGCTCACAGACCGACAGGGATCTCGAGCAGTACTTC,TRBD1,few,TRBJ2-7,TRBV18
CASSLVGADTQYF,TGTGCCAGCAGTCTGGTCGGGGCAGATACGCAGTATTTT,.,.,TRBJ2-3,TRBV2
CASSLGPTSSNQETQYF,TGCGCCAGCAGCTTGGGCCCTACTAGCAGCAACCAAGAGACCCAGTACTTC,.,.,TRBJ2-5,TRBV5-1
CASSFGRGRTGELFF,TGTGCCAGCAGTTTCGGCAGGGGACGCACCGGGGAGCTGTTTTTT,.,.,TRBJ2-2,TRBV28
CASSYSSGRGVNEQFF,TGTGCCAGCAGTTACTCTAGCGGGAGGGGGGTTAATGAGCAGTTCTTC,TRBD2,.,TRBJ2-1,TRBV6-5
CASSQTDRGLPSEQFF,TGTGCCAGCAGCCAAACCGACAGGGGTCTCCCCAGTGAGCAGTTCTTC,TRBD1,.,TRBJ2-1,TRBV7-3
CASSIAIGGETQYF,TGTGCCAGTAGTATAGCGATCGGGGGAGAGACCCAGTACTTC,.,.,TRBJ2-5,TRBV19
CASPPPGGGRGETQYF,TGTGCCAGCCCTCCCCCGGGAGGGGGGCGTGGGGAGACCCAGTACTTC,TRBD2,.,TRBJ2-5,TRBV2
CASSLGGRVVAEQYF,TGTGCCAGCAGCTTGGGGGGCCGGGTGGTCGCCGAGCAGTACTTC,.,.,TRBJ2-7,TRBV5-4
CASSRGQRMNTEAFF,TGCGCCAGCAGCAGAGGACAGAGGATGAACACTGAAGCTTTCTTT,.,.,TRBJ1-1,TRBV5-1
CASSPTASANYGYTF,TGTGCCAGCAGCCCTACAGCCTCAGCTAACTATGGCTACACCTTC,.,few,TRBJ1-2,TRBV7-6
CASKAGGTTYEQYF,TGTGCCAGCAAGGCAGGGGGAACCACCTACGAGCAGTACTTC,TRBD1,.,TRBJ2-7,TRBV28
CASSSPGLADNEQFF,TGTGCCAGCAGCTCACCGGGACTAGCGGACAATGAGCAGTTCTTC,TRBD2,.,TRBJ2-1,TRBV28
CARRTDSLAGANVLTF,TGTGCCAGAAGAACGGACAGTCTAGCTGGGGCCAACGTCCTGACTTTC,.,once,TRBJ2-6,TRBV5-3
CASMGAREWHF,TGTGCCAGCATGGGCGCGCGGGAGTGGCACTTC,TRBD2,.,TRBJ2-7,TRBV25-1
CASSRFTGTRSEQYF,TGTGCCAGCAGCCGATTCACCGGGACAAGAAGCGAGCAGTACTTC,.,.,TRBJ2-7,TRBV27
CASSPRTGVADTQYF,TGTGCCAGCAGCCCCCGGACAGGGGTGGCAGATACGCAGTATTTT,TRBD1,.,TRBJ2-3,TRBV5-8
CASSPEQSGNTIYF,TGTGCCAGCTCACCGGAACAGTCTGGAAACACCATATATTTT,.,few,TRBJ1-3,TRBV18
CASSLEGVNTEAFF,TGTGCCAGCTCACTAGAGGGAGTAAACACTGAAGCTTTCTTT,.,once,TRBJ1-1,TRBV18
CASRYGTRPEHF,TGTGCCAGCAGGTATGGGACTCGCCCCGAGCACTTC,.,.,TRBJ2-7,TRBV12-3/TRBV12-4
CASSPGAYVWDTIYGYTF,TGTGCCAGCAGTCCCGGCGCGTACGTTTGGGACACTATATATGGCTACACCTTC,.,medium-sized,TRBJ1-2,TRBV28
CASSTGTGRYSNQPQHF,TGTGCCAGCAGTACCGGGACAGGGCGGTATAGCAATCAGCCCCAGCATTTT,TRBD1,.,TRBJ1-5,TRBV6-2/TRBV6-3
CASSQLAAGVKEQYF,TGCGCCAGCAGCCAACTAGCCGCAGGGGTTAAGGAGCAGTACTTC,.,.,TRBJ2-7,TRBV4-1
CASSFQGQGITEAFF,TGTGCCAGCAGTTTTCAGGGACAGGGGATCACTGAAGCTTTCTTT,TRBD1,.,TRBJ1-1,TRBV27
CASSRSGQGLPYEQYF,TGTGCCAGTAGTAGGTCGGGACAGGGGCTTCCCTACGAGCAGTACTTC,TRBD1,.,TRBJ2-7,TRBV19
CAWSVTRVDEQYF,TGTGCCTGGAGTGTAACCAGGGTGGACGAGCAGTACTTC,.,.,TRBJ2-7,TRBV30
CASSPKGLAVNEQFF,TGTGCCAGCAGTCCCAAGGGACTAGCAGTCAATGAGCAGTTCTTC,TRBD2,once,TRBJ2-1,TRBV6-5
CASSRSGVGEQYF,TGTGCCAGCAGCCGAAGCGGGGTCGGCGAGCAGTACTTC,TRBD2,.,TRBJ2-7,TRBV7-9
CASTTHGTGLQETQYF,TGTGCCAGCACTACCCATGGGACAGGGTTGCAAGAGACCCAGTACTTC,TRBD1,.,TRBJ2-5,TRBV9
CASSTDRGEYQPQHF,TGTGCCAGCAGCACGGACAGGGGGGAATATCAGCCCCAGCATTTT,TRBD1,.,TRBJ1-5,TRBV5-5
CASSFEGDRGRREQFF,TGTGCCAGCAGCTTCGAGGGGGACAGGGGGCGCCGAGAGCAGTTCTTC,TRBD1,.,TRBJ2-1,TRBV7-8
CASSVTGVRANEKLFF,TGTGCCAGCAGCGTCACAGGGGTACGGGCTAATGAAAAACTGTTTTTT,TRBD1,few,TRBJ1-4,TRBV9
CAISQGPSQPQHF,TGTGCCATCTCACAGGGTCCAAGTCAGCCCCAGCATTTT,.,.,TRBJ1-5,TRBV19
CAWRGLAGSNTGELFF,TGTGCCTGGAGGGGGTTAGCGGGGTCGAACACCGGGGAGCTGTTTTTT,TRBD2,few,TRBJ2-2,TRBV30
CASSGQVNSNQPQHF,TGTGCCAGCAGTGGACAGGTTAATAGCAATCAGCCCCAGCATTTT,TRBD1,.,TRBJ1-5,TRBV6-2/TRBV6-3
CASGVAGGRNEQFF,TGTGCCAGCGGGGTAGCGGGAGGGCGGAATGAGCAGTTCTTC,.,.,TRBJ2-1,TRBV21-1
CASSLRGLAKNIQYF,TGTGCCAGCAGTTTGCGGGGTTTGGCCAAAAACATTCAGTACTTC,.,.,TRBJ2-4,TRBV28
CAISESTREQYF,TGTGCCATCAGTGAGTCGACTCGCGAGCAGTACTTC,.,.,TRBJ2-7,TRBV10-3
CAWSSGGTEAFF,TGTGCCTGGAGTAGCGGGGGCACTGAAGCTTTCTTT,.,.,TRBJ1-1,TRBV30
CAAARTQRSETQYF,TGCGCGGCGGCCCGGACTCAGAGATCGGAGACCCAGTACTTC,.,.,TRBJ2-5,TRBV5-1
CASSVVGAGVTDTQYF,TGTGCCAGCAGCGTAGTGGGGGCGGGAGTCACAGATACGCAGTATTTT,.,once,TRBJ2-3,TRBV9
CASIDTITDTQYF,TGCGCCAGCATCGACACCATCACAGATACGCAGTATTTT,.,.,TRBJ2-3,TRBV5-1
CASSFRTGAFNYGYTF,TGCGCCAGCAGCTTCCGGACAGGGGCCTTTAACTATGGCTACACCTTC,TRBD1,.,TRBJ1-2,TRBV5-1
CASSYGRQGTSISSTDTQYF,TGTGCCAGCAGTTACGGACGACAAGGGACTTCTATTTCTAGCACAGATACGCAGTATTTT,.,.,TRBJ2-3,TRBV6-2/TRBV6-3
CATQGSSYNEQFF,TGTGCCACCCAGGGCAGCTCCTACAATGAGCAGTTCTTC,.,.,TRBJ2-1,TRBV10-3